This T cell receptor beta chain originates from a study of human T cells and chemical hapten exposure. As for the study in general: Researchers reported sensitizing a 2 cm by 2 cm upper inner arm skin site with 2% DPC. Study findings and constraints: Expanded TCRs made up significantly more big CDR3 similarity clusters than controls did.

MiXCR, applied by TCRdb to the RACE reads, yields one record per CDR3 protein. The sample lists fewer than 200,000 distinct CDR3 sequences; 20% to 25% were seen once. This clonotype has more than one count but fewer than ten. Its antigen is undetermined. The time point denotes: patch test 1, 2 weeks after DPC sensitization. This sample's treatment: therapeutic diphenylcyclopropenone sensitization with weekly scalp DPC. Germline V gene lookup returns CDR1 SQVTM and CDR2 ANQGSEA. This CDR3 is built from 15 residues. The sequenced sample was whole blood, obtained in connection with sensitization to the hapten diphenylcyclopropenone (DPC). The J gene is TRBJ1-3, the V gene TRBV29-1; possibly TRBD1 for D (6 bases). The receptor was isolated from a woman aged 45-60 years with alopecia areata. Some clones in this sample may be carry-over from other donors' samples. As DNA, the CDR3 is TGCATGGTAGTGGTCAGGGGACTCTCTGGAAACACCATATATTTT. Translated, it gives CMVVVRGLSGNTIYF.